One and the same sample provided the 26 T cell receptor beta chains below, sequenced in a study of blood T cell repertoires in COVID-19. This table comes from immunoSEQ multiplex PCR, and its TCRdb copy is limited to in-frame clones, with some not included. The repertoire holds fewer than 300,000 clones, with around 89% as singletons. Source material: peripheral blood. Receptors were obtained from a man aged 25-45 years with acute or convalescent COVID-19.

This sequence joins TRBV30 and TRBJ1-4; D perhaps matches TRBD1 (6 bases). The CDR3 sequence is 15 residues long. Trimming took 2 bases from V and 8 from J, leaving 18 bases between them. Per germline, CDR1 GTSNPN and CDR2 SVGIG (reference sequence). This CDR3 is CAWSWGTPTEEKLFF. The CDR3 DNA reads as TGTGCCTGGAGTTGGGGGACACCAACGGAAGAAAAACTGTTTTTT.

This chain connects TRBV19 to TRBJ2-1; the match to TRBD2 covers 9 bases. The length of the CDR3 is 15 residues. V gave up 3 bases and J gave up 5 bases; unmatched junction bases: 5. CDR1 and CDR2 (germline): LNHDA, SQIVND (reference sequence). CDR3 nucleotides: TGTGCCAGTAGTATCACTAGCGGGCCAAACAATGAGCAGTTCTTC. Protein sequence: CASSITSGPNNEQFF. Complete variable domain (other parts from reference TRBV19 and TRBJ2-1): DGGITQSPKYLFRKEGQNVTLSCEQNLNHDAMYWYRQDPGQGLRLIYYSQIVNDFQKGDIAEGYSVSREKKESFPLTVTSAQKNPTAFYLCASSITSGPNNEQFFGPGTRLTVL.

V and J are TRBV5-1 and TRBJ1-3; perhaps TRBD1 as D (5 bases). This CDR3 is 16 amino acids long. CDR1 and CDR2 from the germline V gene are SGHRS and YFSETQ. Deletions cut 1 base from V and 0 bases from J, with 11 bases between. CDR3 protein: CASSLFQGSSGNTIYF. In nucleotides, the CDR3 is TGCGCCAGCAGCTTGTTTCAGGGATCCTCTGGAAACACCATATATTTT.

In this sample, this clone turned up a few times. The rearrangement joins TRBV28 to TRBJ2-7; D call uncertain. The CDR3 sequence is 13 residues long. V gave up 3 bases and J gave up 2 bases, with 8 bases separating them. In germline, CDR1 is MDHEN, CDR2 SYDVKM. DNA of the CDR3: TGTGCCAGCAGTTTGGGCAGTACCTACGAGCAGTACTTC. It yields the protein CASSLGSTYEQYF.

V is TRBV27 and J is TRBJ1-1; unclear D gene. Germline V gene data show CDR1 as MNHEY and CDR2 as SMNVEV (reference sequence). The V gene lost 5 bases and the J gene lost 3 bases, with 19 bases spanning the gap. CDR3 length: 16 amino acids. The CDR3 loop is CASSHTPPSPHTEAFF. In DNA, the CDR3 is TGTGCCAGCAGTCATACTCCTCCAAGCCCCCACACTGAAGCTTTCTTT.

This clone was seen a single time. V gene TRBV5-1 combines with J gene TRBJ2-2; 12 positions match TRBD2. CDR3 length equals 17 residues. The germline CDR1 and CDR2 sequences are SGHRS and YFSETQ. Germline trimming cut 7 bases from V and 7 bases from J; bases unmatched to any gene: 14. The CDR3 is CASSPVLAGGTGGELFF. In DNA, the CDR3 is TGCGCCAGCTCCCCGGTACTAGCGGGGGGCACCGGCGGGGAGCTGTTTTTT.

The table lists this clone with a count of one. V and J are TRBV28 and TRBJ1-2, with TRBD1 matching 7 bases. The CDR3 is 12 residues long. V lost 6 bases to trimming and J lost 6 bases; unmatched junction nucleotides: 4. Germline CDR1 and CDR2: MDHEN and SYDVKM. CDR3 nucleotides: TGTGCCAGCAGCCGGGGACAGAATGGCTACACCTTC. Residues: CASSRGQNGYTF.

Here the CDR3 DNA reads TGTGCCAGCAGACCCCGGACTAGCGGGACCGACTACAACAATGAGCAGTTCTTC. This encodes CASRPRTSGTDYNNEQFF. The chain has TRBV5-4 and TRBJ2-1; 12 bases align to TRBD2. Trimming cost V 5 bases and J 5 bases; bases outside gene matches: 14. Germline values: CDR1 SGHNT, CDR2 YYREEE (reference sequence). The CDR3 consists of 18 residues. Together with reference TRBV5-4 and TRBJ2-1, the CDR3 gives the full variable domain: ETGVTQSPTHLIKTRGQQVTLRCSSQSGHNTVSWYQQALGQGPQFIFQYYREEENGRGNFPPRFSGLQFPNYSSELNVNALELDDSALYLCASRPRTSGTDYNNEQFFGPGTRLTVL.

The chain recombines TRBV19 with TRBJ1-2; tentatively, D is TRBD1 (5 bases). This CDR3 spans 15 amino acids. Trimming took off 6 bases at V and 1 base at J, with 15 bases between the two ends. CDR1 LNHDA and CDR2 SQIVND come from the germline V gene (reference sequence). For the CDR3, the DNA is TGTGCCAGTAGGCAGGGATCCTCCATTAACTATGGCTACACCTTC. Its protein product is CASRQGSSINYGYTF.

Only a few counts were recorded for this clone. This rearrangement joins TRBV6-1 to TRBJ1-5; unclear D gene. The CDR3 totals 16 residues. From germline, CDR1 is MNHNS and CDR2 SASEGT. V gave up 3 bases and J gave up 5 bases, with 17 bases separating them. This CDR3 reads CASSDELVQLYQPQHF. DNA for the CDR3: TGTGCCAGCAGTGACGAGTTGGTACAGCTTTATCAGCCCCAGCATTTT.

This chain joins TRBV19 and TRBJ2-3; 9 bases fit TRBD2. This CDR3 spans 18 amino acids. J was trimmed by 4 bases and V by 1 base; bases with no gene match: 12. Germline V CDR1 and CDR2: LNHDA, SQIVND (reference sequence). As DNA, the CDR3 is TGTGCCAGTAGTATAGCAAGGGGGCGCGGGGGGGCTGCAGATACGCAGTATTTT. It encodes CASSIARGRGGAADTQYF.

The rearrangement links TRBV3-1 (or the pseudogene TRBV3-2) to TRBJ1-1, with D perhaps TRBD1 (5 bases). V was pared by 6 bases and J by 1 base, with 9 bases between. Germline V gene data show CDR1 as LGHDT and CDR2 as YNNKEL (reference sequence). CDR3 length: 13 residues. The CDR3: CASSRGQNTEAFF. The CDR3 nucleotides are TGTGCCAGCAGTCGAGGACAGAACACTGAAGCTTTCTTT.

The V and J genes are TRBV7-8 and TRBJ2-7, with D maybe TRBD1 (5 bases). V dropped 5 bases and J dropped 3 bases, with 20 bases sitting between them. Germline loops: CDR1 SGHVS, CDR2 FQNEAQ. There are 16 residues in the CDR3. The CDR3: CASSLLLGTGNYEQYF. The CDR3 DNA reads TGTGCCAGCAGCCTCCTATTGGGCACAGGAAACTACGAGCAGTACTTC.

The chain is built from TRBV5-4 and TRBJ1-4; 10 bases align to TRBD1. CDR1 and CDR2 from the germline V gene are SGHNT and YYREEE (reference sequence). CDR3 length equals 15 residues. Trimming removed 4 bases from V and 5 bases from J; junction bases left unmatched: 5. The CDR3 nucleotides are TGTGCCAGCAGCCCCGACAGGGGGCGGAATGAAAAACTGTTTTTT. Translation gives CASSPDRGRNEKLFF.

This chain uses TRBV14 with TRBJ1-6, with D hard to call. Trimming cost V 0 bases and J 9 bases, with 9 bases left between them. The CDR3 has 14 amino acids. Germline-derived CDR1 and CDR2 are SGHDN and FVKESK. The CDR3 sequence: CASSQEFRVSPLHF. CDR3 coding DNA: TGTGCCAGCAGCCAAGAGTTTCGGGTTTCACCCCTCCACTTT.

V gene TRBV29-1 combines with J gene TRBJ2-3; the match to TRBD1 covers 8 bases. This CDR3 comprises 15 residues. J was trimmed by 2 bases and V by 1 base; bases with no gene match: 5. Germline V gene data show CDR1 as SQVTM and CDR2 as ANQGSEA. The CDR3 DNA follows: TGCAGCGTTGAAGCCAGGACAGGGTTCACAGATACGCAGTATTTT. Residues: CSVEARTGFTDTQYF.

The chain has TRBV6-5 and TRBJ2-7; 9 bases agree with TRBD1. Trimming at V came to 8 bases and at J to 4 bases, leaving 12 bases not matched to a gene. The germline V gene encodes CDR1 MNHEY and CDR2 SVGAGI. This CDR3 comprises 15 residues. The CDR3 here is CASGKQGAIKYEQYF. Here the CDR3 DNA reads TGTGCCAGCGGGAAACAGGGGGCCATAAAATACGAGCAGTACTTC.

CDR3 sequence: CASSLAQGAGGQPQHF. CDR3 DNA: TGTGCCAGCAGCTTAGCACAGGGGGCGGGTGGTCAGCCCCAGCATTTT. The chain links TRBV7-8 to TRBJ1-5; 9 nucleotides agree with TRBD1. V shed 0 bases and J 6 bases; nucleotides not matched to a gene: 6. CDR3 length: 16 residues. Germline V gene sequence: CDR1 SGHVS, CDR2 FQNEAQ.

This chain links TRBV7-2 with TRBJ2-1; D gene uncertain. CDR3 length: 14 amino acids. CDR1 and CDR2 (germline): SGHTA, FQGNSA. V lost 5 bases and J lost 4, with 12 bases in between. The DNA of the CDR3 is TGTGCCAGCAGCACGCCTTTGCAGTACAATGAGCAGTTCTTC. Its protein product is CASSTPLQYNEQFF.

This chain connects TRBV4-2 to TRBJ2-7, with 11 bases identical to TRBD2. Trimming at V came to 0 bases and at J to 4 bases, leaving 2 bases not matched to a gene. CDR1 is LGHNA, CDR2 YNFKEQ, per germline. CDR3 size: 15 residues. CDR3 nucleotides: TGTGCCAGCAGCCAAGATAGCGGGGGGGCGTACGAGCAGTACTTC. It encodes CASSQDSGGAYEQYF.

This chain joins TRBV10-3 and TRBJ2-1, with no clear D. Trimming cost V 6 bases and J 5 bases, with 5 bases left between them. The CDR3 loop spans 11 amino acids. The germline V gene has CDR1 ENHRY and CDR2 SYGVKD. In DNA, the CDR3 is TGTGCCATCAGGCGGAACAATGAGCAGTTCTTC. Amino acids: CAIRRNNEQFF.

Remarks on this clone: Compared with germline, one end of the junction differs, possibly owing to a read error. The chain has TRBV6-5 and TRBJ1-5; 10 bases match TRBD1. The CDR3 is 15 residues long. The germline CDR1 and CDR2 sequences are MNHEY and SVGAGI. The chain's CDR3 is CASSHSGTGDQPQHF. DNA for the CDR3: TGTGCCAGCAGTCACTCCGGGACAGGGGATCAGCCCCAGCATTTT.

This chain uses TRBV19 with TRBJ1-1; D is possibly TRBD1 (6 bases). Germline V CDR1 and CDR2: LNHDA, SQIVND (reference sequence). The CDR3 extends over 16 amino acids. V was trimmed by 6 bases and J by 0 bases, leaving 17 bases between them. The CDR3 DNA is TGTGCCAGTAGCTGGGGGGGCGGTTCGATGAACACTGAAGCTTTCTTT. Its translation is CASSWGGGSMNTEAFF.

The CDR3 DNA reads as TGTGCCAGCAGTTTCCCCGGGGGGAACGAGCAGTACTTC. Encoded protein: CASSFPGGNEQYF. The chain is built from TRBV27 and TRBJ2-7; 7 bases fit TRBD2. Germline-derived CDR1 and CDR2 are MNHEY and SMNVEV (reference sequence). This CDR3 has 13 amino acids. The V and J ends lost 3 bases and 5 bases, in that order; junction bases with no gene match: 4.

The V gene is TRBV3-1 (or the pseudogene TRBV3-2), the J gene TRBJ1-2; TRBD1 matches at 7 bases. This CDR3 has 14 amino acids. Per the germline V gene, CDR1 is LGHDT and CDR2 is YNNKEL (reference sequence). Unmatched junction bases numbered 9, after V lost 3 bases and J lost 8 bases. The CDR3 region has the DNA TGTGCCAGCAGCCACCTCGACAGGGCGGGAGGCTACACCTTC. Translation gives CASSHLDRAGGYTF.

The rearrangement joins TRBV10-3 to TRBJ1-6; TRBD1 matches at 9 bases. The germline V gene encodes CDR1 ENHRY and CDR2 SYGVKD. The J segment lost 2 bases and the V segment lost 5 bases, leaving 7 bases of the junction unmatched. The CDR3 covers 17 residues. CDR3 amino acids: CAISPTGGITYNSPLHF. The CDR3, as DNA: TGTGCCATCAGTCCCACAGGGGGCATAACCTATAATTCACCCCTCCACTTT.